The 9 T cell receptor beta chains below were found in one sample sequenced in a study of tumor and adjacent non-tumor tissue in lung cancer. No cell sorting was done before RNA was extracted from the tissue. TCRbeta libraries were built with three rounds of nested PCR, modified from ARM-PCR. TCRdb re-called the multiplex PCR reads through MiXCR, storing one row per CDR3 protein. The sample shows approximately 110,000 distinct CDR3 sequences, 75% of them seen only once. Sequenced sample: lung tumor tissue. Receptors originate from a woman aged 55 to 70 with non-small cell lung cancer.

CDR3 loop: CAGSTGQEAGYGYTF. DNA for the CDR3: TGTGCTGGTAGCACAGGACAGGAGGCAGGGTATGGCTACACCTTC. V is TRBV11-1 and J is TRBJ1-2; 7 bases agree with TRBD1. The CDR3 sequence is 15 residues long. Germline V gene data show CDR1 as SGHAT and CDR2 as FQDESV (reference sequence).

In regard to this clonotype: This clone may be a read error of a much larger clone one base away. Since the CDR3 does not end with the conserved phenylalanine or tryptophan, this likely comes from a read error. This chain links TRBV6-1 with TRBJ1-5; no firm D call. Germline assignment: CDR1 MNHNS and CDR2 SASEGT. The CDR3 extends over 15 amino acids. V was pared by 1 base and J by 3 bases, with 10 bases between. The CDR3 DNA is TGTGCCAGCAGTGAAGGCATAGACCCCAATCAGCCCCAGCATTGT. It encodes CASSEGIDPNQPQHC.

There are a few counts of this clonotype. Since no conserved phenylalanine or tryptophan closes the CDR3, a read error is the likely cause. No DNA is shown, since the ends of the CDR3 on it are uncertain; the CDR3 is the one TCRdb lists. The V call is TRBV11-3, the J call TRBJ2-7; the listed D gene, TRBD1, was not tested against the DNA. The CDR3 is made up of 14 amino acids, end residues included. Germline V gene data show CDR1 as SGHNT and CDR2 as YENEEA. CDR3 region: CASSLDTGTYEQYL.

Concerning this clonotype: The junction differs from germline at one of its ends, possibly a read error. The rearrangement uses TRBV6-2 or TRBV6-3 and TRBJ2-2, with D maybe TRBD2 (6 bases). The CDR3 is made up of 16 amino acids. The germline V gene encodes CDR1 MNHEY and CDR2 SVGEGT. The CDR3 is CACSYGVGSGTGELFF. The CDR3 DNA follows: TGTGCCTGCAGTTACGGAGTCGGGAGTGGCACCGGGGAGCTGTTTTTT.

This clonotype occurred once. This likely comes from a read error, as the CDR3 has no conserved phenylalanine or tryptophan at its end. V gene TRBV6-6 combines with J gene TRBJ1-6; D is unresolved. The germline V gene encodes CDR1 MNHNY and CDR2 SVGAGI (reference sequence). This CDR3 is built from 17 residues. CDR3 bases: TGTGCCAGCAGTTTCGATGAAGAGAGCTCCTATATTTCACCCCTCCACTAT. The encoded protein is CASSFDEESSYISPLHY.

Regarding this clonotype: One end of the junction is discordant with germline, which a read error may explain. CDR3 in amino acids: CATPELAGGWGTGTQYF. Here the CDR3 DNA reads TGTGCTACGCCCGAACTAGCGGGGGGATGGGGCACAGGTACGCAGTATTTT. V usage is TRBV28 and J usage is TRBJ2-3; 12 bases are a match to TRBD2. CDR1 is MDHEN, CDR2 SYDVKM, per germline. This CDR3 region has 17 residues.

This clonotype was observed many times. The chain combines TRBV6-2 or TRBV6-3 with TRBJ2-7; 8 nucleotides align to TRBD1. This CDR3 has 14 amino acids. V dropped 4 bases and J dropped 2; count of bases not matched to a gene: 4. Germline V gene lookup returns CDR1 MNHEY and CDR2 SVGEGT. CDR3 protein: CASSLQGDTYEQYF. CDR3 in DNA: TGTGCCAGCAGTTTACAGGGGGACACCTACGAGCAGTACTTC.

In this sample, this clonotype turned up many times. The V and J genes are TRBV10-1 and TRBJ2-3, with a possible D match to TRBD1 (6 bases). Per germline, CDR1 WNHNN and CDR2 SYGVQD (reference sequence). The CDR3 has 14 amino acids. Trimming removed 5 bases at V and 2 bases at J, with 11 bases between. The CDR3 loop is CASSQTGFTDTQYF. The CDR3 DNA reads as TGCGCCAGCAGTCAGACAGGCTTCACAGATACGCAGTATTTT.

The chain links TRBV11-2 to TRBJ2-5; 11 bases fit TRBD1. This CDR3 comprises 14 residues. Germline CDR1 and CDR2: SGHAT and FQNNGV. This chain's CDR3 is CANSVGTGGETQYF. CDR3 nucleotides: TGTGCTAACAGCGTCGGGACAGGGGGTGAGACCCAGTACTTC.